This TCR beta chain was found in a study of blood T cell repertoires in COVID-19 (dated by TCRdb to 2019 to 2021). For context, the study as a whole: Samples from collaborators originated in the United States, Italy and Spain and spanned both the acute and convalescent phases of COVID-19. The material from the prospective study consisted of cDNA or gDNA derived from T cells, B-cell-depleted T cells, or PBMCs. Deeply sampled blood TCRbeta repertoires from subjects exposed to, actively infected with, or recovered from COVID-19 were included in the dataset. A freely available public database, intended as a resource for researchers studying the immune response to SARS-CoV-2, is where the repertoires were released. Samples came from the ongoing ImmuneRACE study (first 160 participants) plus 1,254 subjects from 6 global collaborators. Nearly every sample came with metadata listing a de-identified subject ID, COVID-19 status, age in years and sex. Where available, HLA class I and class II types were obtained from metadata supplied by the sample provider rather than from assay-based typing.

At one collaborating source in Seattle, patients were enrolled during active infection and were followed longitudinally through the course of disease. Collaborating institutions collected whole blood in K2EDTA tubes following their own protocols. For TCRbeta analysis, collaborator samples were shipped as frozen whole blood, as isolated PBMCs, or as DNA extracted from either sample type. Of note for this clone: Its antigen is unknown. Base qualities are not at hand, and no much larger clone is one base apart.

The study at large found these results: How much clinical and demographic metadata was included differed by source and by participant, and the metadata was provided uncurated.

TCRbeta CDR3 regions were amplified from genomic DNA by means of the immunoSEQ Assay, a bias-controlled multiplex PCR. The study's processing was this. The number of nucleated cells in each sample was estimated from the amplification of reference gene primers within the assay. Sequence reads were collapsed and filtered to measure the absolute abundance of every unique TCRbeta CDR3 rearrangement. Productive Simpson clonality was computed per sample as the square root of Simpson's diversity index over productive rearrangements. The clones in this table, taken by TCRdb from immuneACCESS, are in-frame only. Not every clone is retained; where verified, under half of the shortfall comes from an unresolved V gene, and the cause of the rest is unknown. V and J calls and clone size follow that table, whereas D and trimming were derived from the DNA. Counted in this sample were under 200,000 clones; around four fifths of them appeared once. 0.9% to 0.95% of the sample rests with the top ten.

The CDR3 contains 10 residues, cysteine and phenylalanine counted. Only CDR3 DNA remains: 30 bases, in frame from the first base. V is trimmed back by 5 bases and J by 11 bases, and the junction contains 5 bases that no gene match accounts for. The germline V gene provides CDR1 SQVTM and CDR2 ANQGSEA. The specimen was peripheral blood. The chain was built from TRBV29-1 and TRBJ1-1; 7 nucleotides in the junction match TRBD1. The sequence was collected from a man aged 60 to 75 with COVID-19, enrolled during active disease. The CDR3 reads CSVNDREAFF. The DNA sequence is given as TGCAGCGTTAACGACAGGGAGGCTTTCTTT.